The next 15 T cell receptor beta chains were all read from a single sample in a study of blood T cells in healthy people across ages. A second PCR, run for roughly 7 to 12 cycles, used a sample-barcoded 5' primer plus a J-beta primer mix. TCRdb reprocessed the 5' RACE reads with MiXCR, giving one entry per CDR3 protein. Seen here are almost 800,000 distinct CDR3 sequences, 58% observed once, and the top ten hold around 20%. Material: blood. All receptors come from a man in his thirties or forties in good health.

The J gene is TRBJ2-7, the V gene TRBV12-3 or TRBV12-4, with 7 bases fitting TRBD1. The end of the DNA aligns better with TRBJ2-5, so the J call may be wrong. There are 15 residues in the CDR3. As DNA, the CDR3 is TGTGCCAGCAGTCCCTCCAACAGGGGCGGTGAGACCCAGTACTTC. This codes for CASSPSNRGGETQYF.

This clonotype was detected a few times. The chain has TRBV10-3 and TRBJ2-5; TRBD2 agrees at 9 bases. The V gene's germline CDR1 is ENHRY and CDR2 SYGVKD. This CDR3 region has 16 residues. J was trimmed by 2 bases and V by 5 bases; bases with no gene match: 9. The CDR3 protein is CAISPAGTSHQETQYF. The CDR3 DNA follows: TGTGCCATCAGTCCCGCCGGGACTAGCCATCAAGAGACCCAGTACTTC.

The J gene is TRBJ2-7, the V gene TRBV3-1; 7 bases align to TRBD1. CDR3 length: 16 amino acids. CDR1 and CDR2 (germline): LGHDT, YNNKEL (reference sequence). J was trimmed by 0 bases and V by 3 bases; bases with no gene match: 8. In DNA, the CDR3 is TGTGCCAGCAGCCAGGGAACGGGACAGACCTCCTACGAGCAGTACTTC. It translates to CASSQGTGQTSYEQYF.

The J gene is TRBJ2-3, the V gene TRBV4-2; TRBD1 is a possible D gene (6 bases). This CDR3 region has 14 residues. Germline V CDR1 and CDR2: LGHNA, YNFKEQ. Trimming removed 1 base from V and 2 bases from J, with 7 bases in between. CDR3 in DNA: TGTGCCAGCAGCCAAGGGGACATCACAGATACGCAGTATTTT. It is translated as CASSQGDITDTQYF.

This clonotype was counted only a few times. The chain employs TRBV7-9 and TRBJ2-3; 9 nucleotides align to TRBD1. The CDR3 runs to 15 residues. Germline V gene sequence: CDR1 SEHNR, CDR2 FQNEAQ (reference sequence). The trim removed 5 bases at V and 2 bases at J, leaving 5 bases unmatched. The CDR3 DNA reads TGTGCCAGCAGCCTGGGACAGGGAATCACAGATACGCAGTATTTT. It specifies CASSLGQGITDTQYF.

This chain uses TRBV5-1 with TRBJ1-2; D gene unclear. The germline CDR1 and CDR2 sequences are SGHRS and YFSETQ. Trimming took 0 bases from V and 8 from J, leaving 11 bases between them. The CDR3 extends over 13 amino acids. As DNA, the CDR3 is TGCGCCAGCAGCTTGGCCGATGCGCGGGGCTACACCTTC. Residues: CASSLADARGYTF.

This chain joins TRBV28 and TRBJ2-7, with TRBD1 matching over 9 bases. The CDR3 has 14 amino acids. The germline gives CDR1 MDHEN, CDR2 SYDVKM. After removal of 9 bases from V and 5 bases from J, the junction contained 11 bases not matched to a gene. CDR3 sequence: CASSTGQGPHEQYF. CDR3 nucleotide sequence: TGTGCCAGTAGCACGGGACAGGGTCCACACGAGCAGTACTTC.

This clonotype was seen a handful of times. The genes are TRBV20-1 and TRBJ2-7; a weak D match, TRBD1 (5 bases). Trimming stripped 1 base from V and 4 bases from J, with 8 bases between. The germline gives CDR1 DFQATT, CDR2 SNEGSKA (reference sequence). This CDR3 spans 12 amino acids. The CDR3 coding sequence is TGCAGTGCTAGAGTCAGGGAATACGAGCAGTACTTC. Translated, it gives CSARVREYEQYF.

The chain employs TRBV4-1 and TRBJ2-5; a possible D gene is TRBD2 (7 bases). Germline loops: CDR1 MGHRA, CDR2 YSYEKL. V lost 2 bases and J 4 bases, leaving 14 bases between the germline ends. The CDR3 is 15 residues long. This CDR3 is CASSQKRGGRETQYF. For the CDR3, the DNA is TGCGCCAGCAGCCAAAAGAGGGGGGGCAGAGAGACCCAGTACTTC.

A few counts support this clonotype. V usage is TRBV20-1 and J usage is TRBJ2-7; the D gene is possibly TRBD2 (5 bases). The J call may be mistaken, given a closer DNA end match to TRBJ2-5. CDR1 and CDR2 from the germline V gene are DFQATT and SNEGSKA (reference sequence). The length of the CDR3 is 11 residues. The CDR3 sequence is CSANSGETQYF. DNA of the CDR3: TGCAGTGCCAATTCGGGGGAGACCCAGTACTTC.

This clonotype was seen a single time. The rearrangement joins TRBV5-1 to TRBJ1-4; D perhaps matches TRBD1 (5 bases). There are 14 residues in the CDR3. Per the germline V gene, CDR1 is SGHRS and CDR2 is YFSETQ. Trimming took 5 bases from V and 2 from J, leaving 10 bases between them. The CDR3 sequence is CASRPDSTNEKLFF. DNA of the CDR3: TGCGCCAGCAGGCCCGACAGTACTAATGAAAAACTGTTTTTT.

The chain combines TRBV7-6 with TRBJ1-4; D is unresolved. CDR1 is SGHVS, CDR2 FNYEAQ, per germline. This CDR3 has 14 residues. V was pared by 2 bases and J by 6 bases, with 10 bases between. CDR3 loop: CASSLYTHDEKLFF. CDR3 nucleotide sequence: TGTGCCAGCAGCTTATATACCCATGATGAAAAACTGTTTTTT.

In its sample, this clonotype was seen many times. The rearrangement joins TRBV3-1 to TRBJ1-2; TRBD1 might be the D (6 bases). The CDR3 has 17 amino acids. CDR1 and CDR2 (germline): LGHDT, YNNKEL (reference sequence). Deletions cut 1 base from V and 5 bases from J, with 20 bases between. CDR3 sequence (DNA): TGTGCCAGCAGCCAAGGGCTGGGACACCGAAGTTTATATGGCTACACCTTC. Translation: CASSQGLGHRSLYGYTF.

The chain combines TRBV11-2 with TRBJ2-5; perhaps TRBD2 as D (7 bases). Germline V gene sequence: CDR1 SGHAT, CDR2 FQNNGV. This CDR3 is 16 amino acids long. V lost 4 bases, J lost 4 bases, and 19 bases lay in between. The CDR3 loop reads CASSSSPRRGGETQYF. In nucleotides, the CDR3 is TGTGCCAGCAGCTCATCCCCCAGGAGGGGGGGAGAGACCCAGTACTTC.

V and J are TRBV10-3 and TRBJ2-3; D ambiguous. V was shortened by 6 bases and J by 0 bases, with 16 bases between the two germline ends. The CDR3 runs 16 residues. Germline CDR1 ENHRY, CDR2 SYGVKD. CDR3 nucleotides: TGTGCCATCAGCAAATTTACTGGGCCTAGCACAGATACGCAGTATTTT. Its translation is CAISKFTGPSTDTQYF.